One sample yielded the 19 T cell receptor beta chains listed below, sequenced in a study of beta chain features in type 1 diabetes. As every portion of the isolated RNA was reverse transcribed, the sequencing read expressed TCRB transcripts. TCRdb's table, derived via immunoSEQ multiplex PCR, lists solely in-frame clones and lacks some. This sample has 400,000 to 550,000 clones, with approximately 10% found just once. Sequencing was performed on naive CD4+ T cells from blood. These TCRs come from a woman aged 18-30 years in good health.

The chain carries TRBV5-6 and TRBJ2-5; possibly TRBD1 or TRBD2 for D (5 bases each). V dropped 3 bases and J dropped 0 bases, with 6 bases sitting between them. Germline CDR1 and CDR2: SGHDT and YYEEEE. The CDR3 spans 13 residues. The DNA of the CDR3 is TGTGCCAGCAGCTGGGGGTACCAAGAGACCCAGTACTTC. This gives the protein CASSWGYQETQYF.

CDR3 amino acids: CASSYQTADGYTF. In nucleotides, the CDR3 is TGTGCCAGCAGTTACCAAACGGCAGATGGCTACACCTTC. This chain connects TRBV6-6 to TRBJ1-2; unclear D gene. The V end lost 2 bases, the J end lost 6 bases, and 10 bases lay between the germline ends. The CDR3 is 13 amino acids. Per the germline V gene, CDR1 is MNHNY and CDR2 is SVGAGI (reference sequence).

The J gene is TRBJ2-5, the V gene TRBV4-1; D is ambiguous. The CDR3 contains 16 residues. Germline CDR1 MGHRA, CDR2 YSYEKL. Trimming took off 4 bases at V and 3 bases at J, with 18 bases between the two ends. The chain's CDR3 is CASSRKGTASKETQYF. The CDR3 region has the DNA TGCGCCAGCAGCCGCAAAGGTACGGCCTCGAAAGAGACCCAGTACTTC.

This clone occurred a few times. The chain carries TRBV18 and TRBJ2-3, with unresolved D. The germline V gene encodes CDR1 KGHSH and CDR2 LQKENI. Between the trimmed V and J ends, which lost 1 base and 3 bases, there was a span of 5 bases. The CDR3 has 13 amino acids. CDR3 amino acids: CASSPQVTDTQYF. CDR3 DNA: TGTGCCAGCTCACCACAGGTAACAGATACGCAGTATTTT.

The rearrangement joins TRBV11-2 to TRBJ2-2; 8 bases are a match to TRBD1. Losses at the gene ends were 1 base for V and 6 bases for J; bases not matched to a gene: 4. This CDR3 is 15 amino acids long. Per the germline V gene, CDR1 is SGHAT and CDR2 is FQNNGV. In DNA form, the CDR3 reads TGTGCCAGCAGCTTAGGCAGGGGGCTGGCCGGGGAGCTGTTTTTT. This codes for CASSLGRGLAGELFF.

This clone was detected a few times. The chain joins TRBV4-3 to TRBJ1-5; no reliable D call. Trimming removed 0 bases at V and 11 bases at J, with 11 bases between. CDR3 length equals 13 residues. Germline V gene data show CDR1 as LGHNA and CDR2 as YSLEER. The CDR3, as DNA: TGCGCCAGCAGCCAAGACTGGGGTTTGACCCAGCATTTT. It codes for CASSQDWGLTQHF.

The rearrangement joins TRBV7-2 to TRBJ2-4; TRBD1 might be the D (5 bases). The CDR3 length is 14 residues. Germline CDR1 and CDR2: SGHTA and FQGNSA. The ends were cut back, 1 base at V and 5 bases at J, with 9 bases in the middle. This CDR3 reads CASSLGREQNIQYF. CDR3 sequence (DNA): TGTGCCAGCAGCTTAGGCAGGGAACAAAACATTCAGTACTTC.

The chain is built from TRBV7-2 and TRBJ2-1; possibly TRBD2 for D (6 bases). Germline CDR1 and CDR2: SGHTA and FQGNSA. V dropped 0 bases and J dropped 4 bases, with 10 bases sitting between them. This CDR3 spans 15 amino acids. The CDR3, as DNA: TGTGCCAGCAGCTTAGCCCAGGGACTGTACAATGAGCAGTTCTTC. Translated, it gives CASSLAQGLYNEQFF.

The chain uses TRBV14 and TRBJ2-1; D is unclear. V gave up 1 base and J gave up 7 bases, with 14 bases separating them. Germline CDR1 is SGHDN and CDR2 is FVKESK. This CDR3 comprises 15 residues. DNA of the CDR3: TGTGCCAGCAGCCAAGGACGATCGCTTTCTAATGAGCAGTTCTTC. It is translated as CASSQGRSLSNEQFF.

This clone was seen a handful of times. Other DNA sequences in the same sample also yield this CDR3. This chain joins TRBV28 and TRBJ1-5; D uncertain. CDR3 length: 11 residues. Between the trimmed V and J ends, which lost 2 bases and 7 bases, there was a span of 3 bases. CDR1 and CDR2 from the germline V gene are MDHEN and SYDVKM. The CDR3 nucleotides are TGTGCCAGCAGTTTAAGGCAGCCCCAGCATTTT. This gives the protein CASSLRQPQHF.

This clone was detected a few times. CDR3 in DNA: TGTGCCAGCAGCGGAGCGGGAGGGCCCATGGATGAGCAGTTCTTC. Amino acids: CASSGAGGPMDEQFF. The rearrangement joins TRBV5-4 to TRBJ2-1; 10 positions match TRBD2. Germline values: CDR1 SGHNT, CDR2 YYREEE (reference sequence). Trimming at V came to 4 bases and at J to 8 bases, leaving 9 bases not matched to a gene. CDR3 size: 15 residues.

This clone occurred a few times. V is TRBV28 and J is TRBJ1-2; tentatively, D is TRBD1 (6 bases). The V gene's germline CDR1 is MDHEN and CDR2 SYDVKM. This CDR3 has 14 amino acids. Trimming left V 6 bases short and J 4 bases short, with 15 bases between. The CDR3 DNA reads TGTGCCAGCAGACTACAGGGTTTCGCCTATGGCTACACCTTC. Encoded protein: CASRLQGFAYGYTF.

The chain recombines TRBV7-9 with TRBJ2-3; D is unresolved. There are 14 residues in the CDR3. The germline CDR1 and CDR2 sequences are SEHNR and FQNEAQ (reference sequence). V lost 1 base and J lost 2, with 7 bases in between. Here the CDR3 DNA reads TGTGCCAGCAGCTTAGTGGGGTACACAGATACGCAGTATTTT. Translation: CASSLVGYTDTQYF.

CDR3 DNA: TGTGCCACCAGCGACTCTTTTGGTGGGAGCCGGGACAGGGTATTAAGCGAGCAGTACGTC. Translated, it gives CATSDSFGGSRDRVLSEQYV. J is TRBJ2-7 and V is TRBV15, with TRBD1 matching 9 bases. The junction had 26 bases not matched to a gene; V was cut back by 5 bases and J by 6 bases. The CDR3 is made up of 20 amino acids. The germline V gene has CDR1 LNHNV and CDR2 YYDKDF (reference sequence).

V gene TRBV7-2 combines with J gene TRBJ2-3, with D perhaps matching TRBD1 or TRBD2 (5 bases each). The CDR3 covers 14 residues. V was trimmed by 3 bases and J by 6 bases, leaving 13 bases between them. Germline loops: CDR1 SGHTA, CDR2 FQGNSA. This CDR3 is CASSFRGEWDTQYF. CDR3 nucleotides: TGTGCCAGCAGCTTCCGAGGGGAGTGGGATACGCAGTATTTT.

V is TRBV5-5 and J is TRBJ2-2; D is undetermined. V was shortened by 4 bases and J by 4 bases, with 17 bases between the two germline ends. This CDR3 has 16 amino acids. The germline CDR1 and CDR2 sequences are SGHKS and YYEKEE (reference sequence). CDR3 residues: CASSNSLAASTGELFF. DNA of the CDR3: TGTGCCAGCAGCAACTCCCTGGCAGCCTCCACCGGGGAGCTGTTTTTT.

This clone was found a few times. J is TRBJ2-5 and V is TRBV18, with 8 bases aligning to TRBD2. The V segment lost 8 bases and the J segment 2 bases; nucleotides outside the gene matches: 19. Germline V CDR1 and CDR2: KGHSH, LQKENI. CDR3 length equals 18 residues. The CDR3 bases are TGTGCCAGCGCATCGCTCGCCGCGGGTACTAGCGGACAAGAGACCCAGTACTTC. Protein sequence: CASASLAAGTSGQETQYF.

V and J are TRBV15 and TRBJ2-1; D might be TRBD1 (6 bases). Deletions cut 0 bases from V and 14 bases from J, with 14 bases between. Germline V gene data show CDR1 as LNHNV and CDR2 as YYDKDF (reference sequence). The CDR3 is made up of 13 amino acids. The CDR3 loop reads CATSRDLVQGKFF. The CDR3 DNA reads as TGTGCCACCAGCAGAGATTTGGTACAGGGAAAGTTCTTC.

Only a few counts were recorded for this clone. The V gene is TRBV5-1, the J gene TRBJ2-3; TRBD1 matches at 8 bases. V trimming: 0 bases; J trimming: 0 bases; junction bases outside the gene matches: 0. CDR1 SGHRS and CDR2 YFSETQ come from the germline V gene. The CDR3 has 15 amino acids. This CDR3 is CASSLDRGSTDTQYF. In DNA, the CDR3 is TGCGCCAGCAGCTTGGACAGGGGGAGCACAGATACGCAGTATTTT. Combining the CDR3 with reference TRBV5-1 and TRBJ2-3 gives the whole variable domain KAGVTQTPRYLIKTRGQQVTLSCSPISGHRSVSWYQQTPGQGLQFLFEYFSETQRNKGNFPGRFSGRQFSNSRSEMNVSTLELGDSALYLCASSLDRGSTDTQYFGPGTRLTVL.